The 16 T cell receptor beta chains presented below share a single source sample, sequenced in a study of T cells in Graves' hyperthyroidism and ophthalmopathy. RNA transcripts gave rise to amplified TCR beta CDR3 regions. When the TCR CDR3 underwent first-round RT-PCR, the HTBI primer set was used. MiXCR, applied by TCRdb to the multiplex PCR reads, yields one record per CDR3 protein. Among about 760,000 distinct CDR3 sequences, over 35% were seen once, and the ten largest hold around 31%. The sample consisted of blood. The receptor source for this set is a woman aged 40-49 years with Graves' hyperthyroidism.

This sequence joins TRBV2 and TRBJ1-1; D gene unclear. This CDR3 contains 14 residues. V was pared by 9 bases and J by 1 base, with 15 bases between. Germline CDR1 is SNHLY and CDR2 is FYNNEI. This CDR3 is CASLAQEGNTEAFF. Here the CDR3 DNA reads TGTGCCAGTCTAGCCCAAGAAGGGAACACTGAAGCTTTCTTT.

With regard to this clonotype: An end of the junction does not agree with germline; a read error may underlie this. The chain recombines TRBV10-2 with TRBJ2-2; unclear D gene. The CDR3 length is 12 residues. CDR1 and CDR2 from the germline V gene are WSHSY and SAAADI. The CDR3 here is CASSQGYGELFF. In DNA, the CDR3 is TGTGCCAGCAGCCAAGGTTACGGGGAGCTGTTTTTT.

This chain uses TRBV5-1 with TRBJ2-5; the D is unclear. In germline, CDR1 is SGHRS, CDR2 YFSETQ. The CDR3 loop spans 13 amino acids. Trimming took off 2 bases at V and 5 bases at J, with 10 bases between the two ends. For the CDR3, the DNA is TGCGCCAGCAGCTTAAACGACGCGGAGACCCAGTACTTC. Protein product: CASSLNDAETQYF.

This clonotype was counted a single time. This sequence may be a read error, since a much larger clone differs from it by one base. The chain couples TRBV4-1 to TRBJ1-6; D is unclear. The CDR3 is 14 residues long. Germline-derived CDR1 and CDR2 are MGHRA and YSYEKL. The germline V and J ends were trimmed by 3 bases and 6 bases, with 9 bases remaining between them. In DNA form, the CDR3 reads TGCGCCAGCAGCCATGCGGGCAGTAATTCACCCCTCCACTTT. It codes for CASSHAGSNSPLHF.

In the case of this clonotype: A much larger clonotype is one base distant, so this may be a read error. The rearrangement links TRBV10-3 to TRBJ2-5, with unresolved D. The CDR3 consists of 15 residues. From germline, CDR1 is ENHRY and CDR2 SYGVKD. V was trimmed by 6 bases and J by 1 base, leaving 15 bases between them. CDR3 DNA sequence: TGTGCCATCAGCAACAACGTGACAATCCAAGAGACCCAGTACTTC. It yields the protein CAISNNVTIQETQYF.

The chain recombines TRBV6-5 with TRBJ1-2, with 8 nucleotides matching TRBD1. V dropped 6 bases and J dropped 1; count of bases not matched to a gene: 4. This CDR3 region has 14 residues. From germline, CDR1 is MNHEY and CDR2 SVGAGI. The CDR3 region is CASSAGQDNYGYTF. The CDR3 DNA sequence: TGTGCCAGCAGCGCGGGACAGGATAACTATGGCTACACCTTC.

Ten or more counts support this clonotype. This chain connects TRBV4-3 to TRBJ1-1, with no clear D. The CDR3 loop spans 14 amino acids. The V and J ends lost 1 base and 2 bases respectively, with 8 bases between them. CDR1 LGHNA and CDR2 YSLEER come from the germline V gene. CDR3 amino acids: CASSQVSGNTEAFF. The CDR3 DNA sequence: TGCGCCAGCAGCCAAGTTTCAGGAAACACTGAAGCTTTCTTT.

This clonotype occurred many times. This chain connects TRBV2 to TRBJ1-5; D is ambiguous. CDR1 SNHLY and CDR2 FYNNEI come from the germline V gene. This CDR3 is built from 13 residues. V shed 3 bases and J shed 8 bases, with 11 bases lying between them. This CDR3 is CASSELRREPQHF. CDR3 nucleotides: TGTGCCAGCAGTGAGCTACGACGGGAGCCCCAGCATTTT.

In this sample, this clonotype turned up many times. The chain joins TRBV25-1 to TRBJ1-1, with 8 nucleotides matching TRBD1. With V trimmed by 1 base and J by 13 bases, 11 bases remained unmatched. CDR1 MGHDK and CDR2 SYGVNS come from the germline V gene. This CDR3 has 14 residues. The CDR3 region has the DNA TGTGCCAGCAGTGAATCTCGGACAGGGCAGGAGTTTTTCTTT. Protein: CASSESRTGQEFFF.

V is TRBV19 and J is TRBJ1-1, with D possibly being TRBD1 (6 bases). V gave up 11 bases and J gave up 5 bases, with 18 bases separating them. Germline V CDR1 and CDR2: LNHDA, SQIVND (reference sequence). This CDR3 has 13 amino acids. CDR3 nucleotide sequence: TGTGCCTGGAGTAAGGGGGTAAGGACTGAAGCTTTCTTT. This encodes CAWSKGVRTEAFF.

The chain couples TRBV29-1 to TRBJ1-2; D remains unclear. Germline CDR1 is SQVTM and CDR2 is ANQGSEA. The CDR3 covers 14 residues. Deletions cut 7 bases from V and 4 bases from J, with 19 bases between. CDR3 region: CSALADDASYGYTF. CDR3 nucleotide sequence: TGCAGCGCCCTAGCGGACGACGCTAGCTATGGCTACACCTTC.

The sample holds many counts of this clonotype. CDR3 sequence (DNA): TGTGCCACCAGTGGCCCGGGCACTGAAGCTTTCTTT. Its protein product is CATSGPGTEAFF. The chain has TRBV24-1 and TRBJ1-1; no clear D gene. Trimming took off 5 bases at V and 4 bases at J, with 7 bases between the two ends. This CDR3 spans 12 amino acids. The V gene's germline CDR1 is KGHDR and CDR2 SFDVKD.

There are a few counts of this clonotype. This CDR3 is CASSPGTGIETQYF. CDR3 sequence (DNA): TGTGCCAGCAGCCCGGGGACAGGGATAGAGACCCAGTACTTC. The chain employs TRBV7-9 and TRBJ2-5; 9 bases are shared with TRBD1. The V gene's germline CDR1 is SEHNR and CDR2 FQNEAQ (reference sequence). The length of the CDR3 is 14 residues. The junction had 5 bases not matched to a gene; V was cut back by 5 bases and J by 4 bases.

Notes on this clonotype: One end of the junction is discordant with germline, which a read error may explain. V gene TRBV6-5 combines with J gene TRBJ2-7; D is perhaps TRBD2 (5 bases). The germline CDR1 and CDR2 sequences are MNHEY and SVGAGI. CDR3 length: 9 residues. CDR3 loop: CASSLAQDF. CDR3 nucleotide sequence: TGTGCCAGCAGCTTAGCGCAGGACTTC.

The V and J genes are TRBV9 and TRBJ1-1; D perhaps matches TRBD1 (5 bases). V was cut by 0 bases and J by 0 bases, with 12 bases left in between. Germline V gene data show CDR1 as SGDLS and CDR2 as YYNGEE. The length of the CDR3 is 16 residues. In DNA, the CDR3 is TGTGCCAGCAGCGTAGAGGGGACGGGGGTGAACACTGAAGCTTTCTTT. It specifies CASSVEGTGVNTEAFF.

This clonotype was seen a handful of times. V gene TRBV7-9 combines with J gene TRBJ2-7; D unclear. This CDR3 is built from 13 residues. Germline V gene lookup returns CDR1 SEHNR and CDR2 FQNEAQ (reference sequence). The V gene lost 4 bases and the J gene lost 5 bases, with 12 bases spanning the gap. The DNA for the CDR3 is TGTGCCAGCAGCTGGTGGGAAACAAACGAGCAGTACTTC. As protein: CASSWWETNEQYF.